Listed here are 17 T cell receptor beta chains from one sample, sequenced in a study of T cell repertoires in cytomegalovirus infection. These receptors lack a known antigen. TCRdb re-derived calls from the reads in MiXCR, one entry per CDR3 protein. Among some 220,000 distinct CDR3 sequences listed, roughly 34% were seen once. The material sequenced was CD8+ T cells from cultured PBMCs, taken from culture after CMV antigen stimulation. These TCRs come from a human donor in good health (CMV status not recorded). Some clones in this sample may be carry-over from other donors' samples.

V gene TRBV29-1 combines with J gene TRBJ2-1; D is ambiguous. Trimming left V 3 bases short and J 3 bases short, with 6 bases between. CDR1 is SQVTM and CDR2 is ANQGSEA in the germline V gene. The CDR3 sequence is 12 residues long. This chain's CDR3 is CSVEHSYNEQFF. CDR3 coding DNA: TGCAGCGTTGAGCACAGCTACAATGAGCAGTTCTTC.

The V and J genes are TRBV4-2 and TRBJ2-3; D remains unclear. Trimming took off 3 bases at V and 6 bases at J, with 10 bases between the two ends. Germline V gene lookup returns CDR1 LGHNA and CDR2 YNFKEQ. The CDR3 spans 13 residues. The CDR3 bases are TGTGCCAGCAGCCAGGCCTCAACGGATACGCAGTATTTT. Translated: CASSQASTDTQYF.

The chain combines TRBV6-8 with TRBJ1-1; the D gene is possibly TRBD1 (6 bases). Germline CDR1 is MNHGY and CDR2 is SAAAGT. The V end lost 5 bases, the J end lost 1 base, and 20 bases lay between the germline ends. CDR3 size: 17 residues. The CDR3 region is CASSLSTGEKGNTEAFF. The DNA for the CDR3 is TGTGCCAGCAGTCTCTCGACAGGCGAAAAGGGGAACACTGAAGCTTTCTTT.

The chain joins TRBV12-3 or TRBV12-4 to TRBJ2-2; 10 nucleotides line up with TRBD2. With 6 bases clipped from V and 1 base from J, the junction kept 5 bases outside the gene matches. The CDR3 consists of 16 residues. The CDR3 region is CASRRTSGENTGELFF. The CDR3 DNA is TGTGCCAGCAGACGGACTAGCGGAGAGAACACCGGGGAGCTGTTTTTT.

The V call is TRBV6-5, the J call TRBJ1-6; weak D call: TRBD1 (6 bases). Trimming took off 5 bases at V and 0 bases at J, with 14 bases between the two ends. The CDR3 loop spans 17 amino acids. The germline CDR1 and CDR2 sequences are MNHEY and SVGAGI. The CDR3 sequence is CASSPDSFSSYNSPLHF. CDR3 nucleotide sequence: TGTGCCAGCAGTCCGGACAGCTTTAGCTCCTATAATTCACCCCTCCACTTT.

The V gene is TRBV7-9, the J gene TRBJ2-5, with D perhaps TRBD2 (5 bases). With 8 bases removed from V and 5 bases from J, the gap between germline ends came to 15 bases. CDR3 length: 13 residues. In germline, CDR1 is SEHNR, CDR2 FQNEAQ (reference sequence). The CDR3 loop reads CASLERETETQYF. In nucleotides, the CDR3 is TGTGCCAGCTTAGAAAGGGAGACGGAGACCCAGTACTTC.

This rearrangement joins TRBV2 to TRBJ2-7, with 11 bases identical to TRBD1. J gave up 4 bases and V 6 bases, and 5 bases lay outside the gene matches. The CDR3 extends over 14 amino acids. Germline-derived CDR1 and CDR2 are SNHLY and FYNNEI. The CDR3 loop is CASRYRDRGYEQYF. CDR3 bases: TGTGCCAGCAGATACCGGGACAGGGGGTACGAGCAGTACTTC.

J is TRBJ1-6 and V is TRBV27; D is perhaps TRBD1 (5 bases). The CDR3 extends over 16 amino acids. Germline CDR1 is MNHEY and CDR2 is SMNVEV (reference sequence). Trimming pared 7 bases from V and 10 bases from J, leaving 23 bases between. CDR3 in amino acids: CASTLAGGGTYSPLHF. CDR3 DNA: TGTGCCAGCACTCTTGCTGGGGGGGGGACGTACTCACCCCTCCACTTT.

Only one count was recorded for this clonotype. J is TRBJ1-4 and V is TRBV4-1; D gene unclear. The CDR3 has 12 amino acids. Trimming removed 0 bases from V and 8 bases from J, with 4 bases in between. From germline, CDR1 is MGHRA and CDR2 YSYEKL. The CDR3 is CASSQDEEKLFF. In DNA, the CDR3 is TGCGCCAGCAGCCAAGATGAGGAAAAACTGTTTTTT.

The chain couples TRBV5-5 to TRBJ2-1, with D possibly TRBD2 on 6 matching bases. V was clipped by 3 bases and J by 2 bases, with 12 bases between them. The CDR3 extends over 15 amino acids. The germline CDR1 and CDR2 sequences are SGHKS and YYEKEE (reference sequence). CDR3 coding DNA: TGTGCCAGCAGCTCGGGGGTGACAGCCTACAATGAGCAGTTCTTC. This sequence encodes CASSSGVTAYNEQFF.

The V and J genes are TRBV11-3 and TRBJ1-1, with D tentatively TRBD1 (5 bases). The germline gives CDR1 SGHNT, CDR2 YENEEA. CDR3 length: 13 residues. Trimming left V 3 bases short and J 8 bases short, with 13 bases between. The CDR3 is CASSLTGGGEAFF. The DNA for the CDR3 is TGTGCCAGCAGCTTGACGGGCGGGGGAGAAGCTTTCTTT.

Only a few counts were recorded for this clonotype. V usage is TRBV7-2 and J usage is TRBJ2-5; 9 bases line up with TRBD1. V lost 4 bases and J lost 5; bases outside the gene matches: 5. The CDR3 consists of 14 residues. Germline-derived CDR1 and CDR2 are SGHTA and FQGNSA. CDR3 sequence (DNA): TGTGCCAGCAGCTCTAACAGGGGGCTGGAGACCCAGTACTTC. It yields the protein CASSSNRGLETQYF.

This clonotype was recorded only once. This sequence joins TRBV27 and TRBJ1-5; D not certain. CDR3 length equals 16 residues. Trimming took off 1 base at V and 5 bases at J, with 15 bases between the two ends. CDR1 MNHEY and CDR2 SMNVEV come from the germline V gene (reference sequence). The CDR3 protein is CASSLLGEGQDQPQHF. DNA of the CDR3: TGTGCCAGCAGTTTATTGGGAGAGGGCCAGGATCAGCCCCAGCATTTT.

This clonotype was counted only a few times. The chain uses TRBV2 and TRBJ1-5, with D hard to call. The germline V gene encodes CDR1 SNHLY and CDR2 FYNNEI. V shed 6 bases and J shed 4 bases, with 19 bases lying between them. The CDR3 is 16 amino acids. The CDR3 here is CASSSSGWEGNQPQHF. In nucleotides, the CDR3 is TGTGCCAGCAGCTCATCGGGGTGGGAGGGTAATCAGCCCCAGCATTTT. The full variable domain, in which reference TRBV2 and TRBJ1-5 provide the parts outside the CDR3, is EPEVTQTPSHQVTQMGQEVILRCVPISNHLYFYWYRQILGQKVEFLVSFYNNEISEKSEIFDDQFSVERPDGSNFTLKIRSTKLEDSAMYFCASSSSGWEGNQPQHFGDGTRLSIL.

Only a few counts were recorded for this clonotype. CDR3 DNA: TGTGCCAGTAGTTCCGGGACCATGGTGGCTGGCTACACCTTC. This encodes CASSSGTMVAGYTF. This chain connects TRBV19 to TRBJ1-2; possible D gene TRBD1, 5 bases. Trimming cost V 5 bases and J 7 bases, with 17 bases left between them. The CDR3 consists of 14 residues. The germline gives CDR1 LNHDA, CDR2 SQIVND (reference sequence).

This chain links TRBV12-3 or TRBV12-4 with TRBJ2-1, with 8 bases identical to TRBD2. The CDR3 has 15 residues. V dropped 6 bases and J dropped 2; count of bases not matched to a gene: 6. In DNA form, the CDR3 reads TGTGCCAGCAGCCCCCCCGGGGGGGCCTACAATGAGCAGTTCTTC. Translating it yields CASSPPGGAYNEQFF.

V usage is TRBV7-6 and J usage is TRBJ2-7; maybe TRBD1 (6 bases). This CDR3 is 14 amino acids long. V lost 6 bases and J 5 bases, leaving 17 bases between the germline ends. CDR1 SGHVS and CDR2 FNYEAQ come from the germline V gene. CDR3 loop: CASRPRGRADEQYF. The CDR3 coding sequence is TGTGCCAGCAGGCCCAGGGGCAGGGCCGACGAGCAGTACTTC.